This T cell receptor (beta chain) was sequenced in a study of T-cell memory formation after mild COVID-19. Across the whole study: Largely donor-specific sequence clusters came from a couple of donors.

This CDR3 has 13 residues. V lost 5 bases and J 9 bases, leaving 15 bases between the germline ends. The germline CDR1 and CDR2 sequences are LNHNV and YYDKDF (reference sequence). General study points: Pre-infection memory held some responding clones, suggesting pre-existing cross-reactive T cells responded. Clones that got smaller from day 15 to 85 had even CD4/CD8, while clones growing later tipped toward CD4+.

One entry per CDR3 protein results from TCRdb running MiXCR on the 5' RACE reads. The sample contains 110,000 or so distinct CDR3 sequences, about 20% of which appear only once. With respect to this clonotype: The antigen is unknown.

The receptor was derived from a man aged 18 to 35 who had mild COVID-19 (a few samples of this study predate the infection). Cell type and time point are not known. Sequencing was performed on PBMCs or a T cell subset sorted from them (not recorded which). The rearrangement joins TRBV15 to TRBJ2-3, with D tentatively TRBD2 (7 bases). The CDR3 sequence is CATSPPGGPTQYF. CDR3 bases: TGTGCCACCAGCCCCCCGGGGGGCCCGACGCAGTATTTT.